This T cell receptor (beta chain) emerged from a study of shared clonotypes between healthy human individuals. As processed by the authors: Owing to the provision of junction-only sequences devoid of quality scores by immunoSEQ, filtering differed. Sequencing was performed with immunoSEQ multiplex PCR; in TCRdb, only in-frame clones are kept and a portion is missing. V, J and clone size reflect that table, while D and trimming were determined from the DNA. The table records about 2 million clones, roughly 94% of them present only once. The V gene end was trimmed by 7 bases and the J gene end by 4 bases; junction bases not matched to a gene: 7. This CDR3 has 13 amino acids. Germline V gives CDR1 MGHRA, CDR2 YSYEKL. It was CD45RO-negative cells, positively selected for CCR7, that made up naive CD8 cells, with terminally differentiated effector memory CD45RA+ cells excluded.

The chain carries TRBV4-1 and TRBJ2-7; 7 nucleotides agree with TRBD2. Sequences were obtained from naive CD8+ T cells sorted from blood. This TCR was recovered from a man aged 18-30 years in good health. The CDR3 region is CASKGQGGYEQYF. CDR3 nucleotide sequence: TGCGCCAGCAAAGGTCAGGGAGGGTACGAGCAGTACTTC.